This T cell receptor beta chain is from a study of shared clonotypes between healthy human individuals. Findings and caveats of the study: The study sampled only blood, and tissue repertoires likely differ. Shared across several donors were 5% to 6% of the naive CD4 clonotypes.

It was CD45RO-negative cells, positively selected for CCR7, that made up naive CD8 cells, with terminally differentiated effector memory CD45RA+ cells excluded. In its sample, this clone was seen once. Its antigen is unknown. Method: immunoSEQ multiplex PCR; TCRdb's copy keeps in-frame clones and lacks some. The repertoire consists of about 2.1 million clones, with around 93% occurring once and the leading ten covering approximately 1.6%. This CDR3 spans 17 amino acids. The junction had 8 bases not matched to a gene; V was cut back by 5 bases and J by 0 bases. Germline-derived CDR1 and CDR2 are LNHDA and SQIVND (reference sequence).

V is TRBV19 and J is TRBJ1-4; 8 positions match TRBD1. Sequencing was performed on naive CD8+ T cells from PBMCs. This receptor was obtained from a young man in good health. Some clones in this sample may be carry-over from other donors' samples. For the CDR3, the DNA is TGTGCCAGTAGTCCGGACAGGGAGGGCGCAACTAATGAAAAACTGTTTTTT. This sequence encodes CASSPDREGATNEKLFF.